This T cell receptor beta chain is drawn from a study of CXCR3-negative and CXCR3-positive naive CD8 T cells. The study's findings and limits: Cryopreservation partially lowered CXCR3 expression, so most assays used fresh PBMCs. Comparably high diversity marked both naive subsets, whereas memory CD8+ cells had much lower diversity. Memory cells showed distinct TRBV-TRBJ patterns, while the two naive subsets matched. Comparison of naive cells showed more hydrophobic TRB CDR3s in CXCR3-positive than in CXCR3-negative naive cells.

It was by 5' RACE with UMI labels that the TRB cDNA libraries were prepared. TCRdb reprocessed the 5' RACE reads and stores each CDR3 protein as one record, lacking DNA. Reported are tens of thousands of distinct CDR3 sequences; the ten largest clones contain 0.5% to 0.55%. With respect to this clonotype: The antigen is not known.

In germline, CDR1 is MNHEY, CDR2 SMNVEV (reference sequence). The CDR3 covers 14 residues. This receptor was obtained from a human donor in good health. Some clones in this sample may be carry-over from other donors' samples. The chain joins TRBV27 to TRBJ1-5; the D call from TCRdb, TRBD1, cannot be confirmed without DNA. Sequencing was performed on naive CXCR3+ CD8+ T cells from blood. The subset is: CD45RO-CCR7+CD27+CD95- naive CD8+ T cells expressing CXCR3 (TNR3+). CDR3 protein: CASSLLGGSEPQHF.